This T cell receptor beta chain emerged from a study of Graves' ophthalmopathy and Graves' hyperthyroidism. Whole-study context: Before any treatment was given, at initial diagnosis, peripheral blood was collected. General observations from the study: With a specificity of around 76% and a sensitivity of about 69%, the model predicted ophthalmopathy progression.

Concerning this clonotype itself: The target antigen is unknown.

From RNA, the CDR3 regions of TCR beta chains were amplified and sequenced. The first round was an RT-PCR with HTBI primers, and the second round was a multiplex PCR. TCRdb re-analysed the multiplex PCR reads in MiXCR, keeping a single row per CDR3 protein. The table lists 350,000 or so distinct CDR3 sequences, under 20% of them singletons. Orbital computed tomography, together with clinical symptoms, serum thyroxine, TRAb and thyroid ultrasound, was used for diagnosis. CDR3 length: 13 amino acids. The V segment lost 6 bases and the J segment 5 bases; nucleotides outside the gene matches: 6. The clonotype was recovered from an adult man with Graves' ophthalmopathy. The sequenced sample was peripheral blood. This rearrangement joins TRBV12-3 or TRBV12-4 to TRBJ1-1; 7 bases map to TRBD1. Here the CDR3 reads CASSNRGGTEAFF. CDR3 DNA: TGTGCCAGCAGCAACAGGGGAGGGACTGAAGCTTTCTTT.